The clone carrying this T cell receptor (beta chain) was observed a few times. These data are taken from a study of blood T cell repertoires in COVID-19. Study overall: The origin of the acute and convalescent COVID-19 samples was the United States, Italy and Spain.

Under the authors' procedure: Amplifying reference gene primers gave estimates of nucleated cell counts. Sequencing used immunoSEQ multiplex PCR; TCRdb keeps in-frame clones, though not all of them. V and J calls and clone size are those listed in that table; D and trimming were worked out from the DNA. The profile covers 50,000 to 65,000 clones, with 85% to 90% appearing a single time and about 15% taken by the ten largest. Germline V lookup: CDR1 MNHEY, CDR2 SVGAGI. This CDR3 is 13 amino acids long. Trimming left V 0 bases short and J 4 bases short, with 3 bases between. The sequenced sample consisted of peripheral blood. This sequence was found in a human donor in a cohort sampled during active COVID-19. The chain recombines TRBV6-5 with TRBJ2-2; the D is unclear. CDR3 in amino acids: CASSYSRTGELFF. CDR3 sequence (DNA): TGTGCCAGCAGTTACTCGCGCACCGGGGAGCTGTTTTTT.